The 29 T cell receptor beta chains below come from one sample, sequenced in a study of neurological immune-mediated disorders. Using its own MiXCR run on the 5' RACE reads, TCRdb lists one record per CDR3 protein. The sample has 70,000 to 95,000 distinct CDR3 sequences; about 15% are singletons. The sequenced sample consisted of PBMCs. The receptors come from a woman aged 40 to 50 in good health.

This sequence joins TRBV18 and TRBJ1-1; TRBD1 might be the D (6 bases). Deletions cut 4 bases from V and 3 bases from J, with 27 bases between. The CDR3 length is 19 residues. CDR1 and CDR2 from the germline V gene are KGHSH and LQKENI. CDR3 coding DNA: TGTGCCAGCTCACTACTTTGGGGGGGGCAAATTGGAGAGGACACTGAAGCTTTCTTT. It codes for CASSLLWGGQIGEDTEAFF.

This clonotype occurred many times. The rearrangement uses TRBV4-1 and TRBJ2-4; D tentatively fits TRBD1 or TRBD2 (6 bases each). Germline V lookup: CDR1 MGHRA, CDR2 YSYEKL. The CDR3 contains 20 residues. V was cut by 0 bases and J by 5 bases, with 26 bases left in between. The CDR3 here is CASSQEDYRFRAQGQNIQYF. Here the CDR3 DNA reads TGCGCCAGCAGCCAAGAGGACTACCGGTTCAGGGCACAGGGACAAAACATTCAGTACTTC.

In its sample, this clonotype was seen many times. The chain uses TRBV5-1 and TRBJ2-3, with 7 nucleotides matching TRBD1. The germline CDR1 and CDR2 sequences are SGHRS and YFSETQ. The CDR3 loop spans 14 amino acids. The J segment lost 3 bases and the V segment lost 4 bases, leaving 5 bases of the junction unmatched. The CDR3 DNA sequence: TGCGCCAGCAGCGTTGGACAGGAAACAGATACGCAGTATTTT. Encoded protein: CASSVGQETDTQYF.

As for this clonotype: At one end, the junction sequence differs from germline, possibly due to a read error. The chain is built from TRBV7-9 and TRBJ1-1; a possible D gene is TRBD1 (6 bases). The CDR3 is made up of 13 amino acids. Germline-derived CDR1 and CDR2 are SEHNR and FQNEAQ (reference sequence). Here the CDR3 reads CASSRGGNSEAFF. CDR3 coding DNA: TGTGCCAGCAGCCGAGGGGGGAACTCTGAAGCTTTCTTT.

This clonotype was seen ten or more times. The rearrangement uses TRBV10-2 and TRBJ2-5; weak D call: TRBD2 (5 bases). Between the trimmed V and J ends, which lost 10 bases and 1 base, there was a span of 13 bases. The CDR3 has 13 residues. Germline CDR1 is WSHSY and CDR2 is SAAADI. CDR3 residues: CATSRGFQETQYF. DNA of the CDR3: TGCGCCACATCACGGGGATTCCAAGAGACCCAGTACTTC.

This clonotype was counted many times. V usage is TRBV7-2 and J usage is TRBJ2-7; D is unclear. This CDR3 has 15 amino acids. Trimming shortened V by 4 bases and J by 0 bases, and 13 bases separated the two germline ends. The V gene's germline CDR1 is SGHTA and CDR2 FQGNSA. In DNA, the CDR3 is TGTGCCAGCAGCTCAACCGGGCCTAGCTCCTACGAGCAGTACTTC. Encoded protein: CASSSTGPSSYEQYF.

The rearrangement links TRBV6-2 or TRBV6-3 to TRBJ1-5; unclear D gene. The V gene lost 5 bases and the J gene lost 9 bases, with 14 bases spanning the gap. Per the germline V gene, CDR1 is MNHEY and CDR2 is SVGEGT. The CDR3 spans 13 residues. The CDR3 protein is CASSLVGRVPQHF. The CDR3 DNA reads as TGTGCCAGCAGTCTGGTGGGTCGGGTGCCCCAGCATTTT.

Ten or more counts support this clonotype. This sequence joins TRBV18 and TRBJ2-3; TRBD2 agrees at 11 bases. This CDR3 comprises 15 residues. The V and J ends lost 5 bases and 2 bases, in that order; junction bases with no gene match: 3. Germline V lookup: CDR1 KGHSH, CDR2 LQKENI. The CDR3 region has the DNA TGTGCCAGCTCAGGGGGACTAGCGGACACAGATACGCAGTATTTT. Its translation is CASSGGLADTDTQYF.

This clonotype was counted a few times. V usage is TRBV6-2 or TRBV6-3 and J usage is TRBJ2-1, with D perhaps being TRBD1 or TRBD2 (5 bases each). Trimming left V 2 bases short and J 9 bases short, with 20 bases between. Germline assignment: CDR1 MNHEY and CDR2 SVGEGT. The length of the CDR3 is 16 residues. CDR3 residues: CASSYRRGGEKREQFF. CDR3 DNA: TGTGCCAGCAGTTACAGACGTGGGGGTGAGAAGCGTGAGCAGTTCTTC.

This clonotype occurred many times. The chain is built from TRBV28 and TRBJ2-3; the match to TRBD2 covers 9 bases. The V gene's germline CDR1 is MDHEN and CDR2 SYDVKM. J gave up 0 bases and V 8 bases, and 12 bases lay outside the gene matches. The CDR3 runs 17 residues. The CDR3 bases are TGTGCCAGCGTATGGCTAGCGGGGAATTCTAGCACAGATACGCAGTATTTT. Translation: CASVWLAGNSSTDTQYF.

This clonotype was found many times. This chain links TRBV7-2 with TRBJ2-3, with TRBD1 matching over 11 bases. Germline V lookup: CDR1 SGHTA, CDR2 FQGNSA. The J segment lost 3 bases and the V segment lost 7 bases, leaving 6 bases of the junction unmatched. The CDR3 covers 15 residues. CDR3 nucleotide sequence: TGTGCCAGCACCCGGACAGGGGGCGAAACAGATACGCAGTATTTT. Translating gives CASTRTGGETDTQYF.

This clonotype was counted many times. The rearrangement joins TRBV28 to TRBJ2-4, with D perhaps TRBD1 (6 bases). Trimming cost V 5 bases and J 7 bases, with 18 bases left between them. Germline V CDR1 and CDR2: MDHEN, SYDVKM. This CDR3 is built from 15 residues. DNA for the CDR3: TGTGCCAGCAGTGATCGACAGGCCGTCGGGAACATTCAGTACTTC. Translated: CASSDRQAVGNIQYF. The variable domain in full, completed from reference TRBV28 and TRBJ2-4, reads DVKVTQSSRYLVKRTGEKVFLECVQDMDHENMFWYRQDPGLGLRLIYFSYDVKMKEKGDIPEGYSVSREKKERFSLILESASTNQTSMYLCASSDRQAVGNIQYFGAGTRLSVL.

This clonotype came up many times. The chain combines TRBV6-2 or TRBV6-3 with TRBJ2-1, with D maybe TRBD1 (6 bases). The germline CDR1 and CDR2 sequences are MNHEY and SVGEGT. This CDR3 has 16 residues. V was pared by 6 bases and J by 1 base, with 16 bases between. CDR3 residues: CASRANRAPSYNEQFF. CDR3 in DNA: TGTGCCAGCAGGGCTAACAGGGCCCCTTCCTACAATGAGCAGTTCTTC.

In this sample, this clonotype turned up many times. The CDR3 coding sequence is TGTGCCAGCGGTCACGATGCGGGGAACACTGAAGCTTTCTTT. This codes for CASGHDAGNTEAFF. The genes are TRBV28 and TRBJ1-1; no reliable D call. CDR1 is MDHEN and CDR2 is SYDVKM in the germline V gene. V gave up 8 bases and J gave up 1 base, with 14 bases separating them. The CDR3 covers 14 residues.

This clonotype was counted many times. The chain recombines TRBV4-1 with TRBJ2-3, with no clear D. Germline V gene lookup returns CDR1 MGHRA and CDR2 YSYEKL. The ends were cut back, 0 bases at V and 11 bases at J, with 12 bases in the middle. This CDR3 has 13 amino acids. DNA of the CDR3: TGCGCCAGCAGCCAAGATGCGGACGTCCGGCAGTATTTT. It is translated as CASSQDADVRQYF.

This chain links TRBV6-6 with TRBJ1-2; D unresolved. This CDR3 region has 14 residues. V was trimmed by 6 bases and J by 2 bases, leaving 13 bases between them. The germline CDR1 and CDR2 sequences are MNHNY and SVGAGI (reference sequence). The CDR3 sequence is CASSPVVGNYGYTF. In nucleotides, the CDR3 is TGTGCCAGCAGCCCAGTGGTGGGGAACTATGGCTACACCTTC.

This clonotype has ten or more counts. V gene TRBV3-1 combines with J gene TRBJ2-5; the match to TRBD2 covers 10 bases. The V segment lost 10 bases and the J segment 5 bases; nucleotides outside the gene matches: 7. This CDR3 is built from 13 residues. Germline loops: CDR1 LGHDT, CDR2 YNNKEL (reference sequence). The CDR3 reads CATRLTSGETQYF. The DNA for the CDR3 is TGTGCCACACGCTTGACTAGCGGGGAGACCCAGTACTTC.

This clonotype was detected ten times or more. The DNA of the CDR3 is TGTGCCAGCAGCTTTCGAGGGACGGATAATTCACCCCTCCACTTT. As protein: CASSFRGTDNSPLHF. The chain combines TRBV5-5 with TRBJ1-6; D is possibly TRBD1 (5 bases). The V end was cut by 2 bases, the J end by 5 bases, with 11 bases between. The CDR3 length is 15 residues. Germline CDR1 is SGHKS and CDR2 is YYEKEE (reference sequence).

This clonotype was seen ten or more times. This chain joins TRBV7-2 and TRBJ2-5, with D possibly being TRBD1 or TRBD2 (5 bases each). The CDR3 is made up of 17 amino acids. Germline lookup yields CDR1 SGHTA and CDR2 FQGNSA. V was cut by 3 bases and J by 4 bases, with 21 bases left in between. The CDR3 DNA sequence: TGTGCCAGCAGCTTTTTTCCCCGGGGACCCCCAGGAGAGACCCAGTACTTC. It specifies CASSFFPRGPPGETQYF.

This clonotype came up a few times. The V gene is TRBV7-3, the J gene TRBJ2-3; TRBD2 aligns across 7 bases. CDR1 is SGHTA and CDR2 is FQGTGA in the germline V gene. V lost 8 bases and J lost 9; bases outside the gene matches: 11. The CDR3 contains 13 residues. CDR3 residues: CASGGGPSRTQYF. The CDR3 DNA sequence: TGTGCCAGCGGGGGGGGACCCTCAAGGACGCAGTATTTT.

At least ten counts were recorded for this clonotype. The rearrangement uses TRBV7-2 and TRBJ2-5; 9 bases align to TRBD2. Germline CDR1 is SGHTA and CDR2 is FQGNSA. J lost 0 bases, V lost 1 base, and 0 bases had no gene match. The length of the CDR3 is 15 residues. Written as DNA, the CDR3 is TGTGCCAGCAGCTTAGGCGGGGGGGACCAAGAGACCCAGTACTTC. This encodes CASSLGGGDQETQYF.

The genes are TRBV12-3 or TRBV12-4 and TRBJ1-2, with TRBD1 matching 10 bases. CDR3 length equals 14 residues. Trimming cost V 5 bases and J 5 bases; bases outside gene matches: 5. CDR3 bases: TGTGCCAGCAGTCCGGGACAGGGGAATTATGGCTACACCTTC. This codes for CASSPGQGNYGYTF.

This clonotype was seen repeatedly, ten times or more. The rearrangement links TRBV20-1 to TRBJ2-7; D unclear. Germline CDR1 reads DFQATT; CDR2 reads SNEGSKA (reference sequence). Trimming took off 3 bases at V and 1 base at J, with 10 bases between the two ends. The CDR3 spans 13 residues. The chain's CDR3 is CSASDPASYEQYF. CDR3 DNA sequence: TGCAGTGCTAGCGATCCTGCGTCCTACGAGCAGTACTTC.

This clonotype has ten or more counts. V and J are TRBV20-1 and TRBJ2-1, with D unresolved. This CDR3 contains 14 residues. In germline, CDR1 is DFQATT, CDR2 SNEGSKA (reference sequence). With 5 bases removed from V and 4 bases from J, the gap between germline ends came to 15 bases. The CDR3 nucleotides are TGCAGTGCTTTAAAGTCTCCGGAATACAATGAGCAGTTCTTC. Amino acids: CSALKSPEYNEQFF.

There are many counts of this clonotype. The CDR3 loop reads CASSQVSGYTEAFF. In DNA, the CDR3 is TGCGCCAGCAGCCAAGTGTCAGGGTACACTGAAGCTTTCTTT. This sequence joins TRBV4-3 and TRBJ1-1; D is perhaps TRBD1 (5 bases). This CDR3 is built from 14 residues. Germline values: CDR1 LGHNA, CDR2 YSLEER. V was trimmed by 1 base and J by 3 bases, leaving 9 bases between them.

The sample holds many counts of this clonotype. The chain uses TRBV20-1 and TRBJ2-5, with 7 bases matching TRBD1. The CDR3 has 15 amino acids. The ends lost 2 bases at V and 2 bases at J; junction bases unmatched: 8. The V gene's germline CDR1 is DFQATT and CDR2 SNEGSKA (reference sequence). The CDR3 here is CSARHDRARQETQYF. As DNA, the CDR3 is TGCAGTGCTAGACACGACAGGGCTAGACAAGAGACCCAGTACTTC.

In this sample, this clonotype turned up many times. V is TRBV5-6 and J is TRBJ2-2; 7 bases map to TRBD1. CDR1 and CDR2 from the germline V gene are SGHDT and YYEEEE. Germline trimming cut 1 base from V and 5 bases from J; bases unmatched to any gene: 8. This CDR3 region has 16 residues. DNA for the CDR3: TGTGCCAGCAGCTTGTTCGACAGGGTAGAAACCGGGGAGCTGTTTTTT. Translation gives CASSLFDRVETGELFF.

The CDR3 reads CATSLYGSSNTGELFF. In DNA form, the CDR3 reads TGTGCCACTAGCTTGTATGGCAGTTCGAACACCGGGGAGCTGTTTTTT. This rearrangement joins TRBV5-5 to TRBJ2-2; maybe TRBD2 (5 bases). This CDR3 is 16 amino acids long. Germline V gives CDR1 SGHKS, CDR2 YYEKEE (reference sequence). The V end lost 9 bases, the J end lost 0 bases, and 18 bases lay between the germline ends.

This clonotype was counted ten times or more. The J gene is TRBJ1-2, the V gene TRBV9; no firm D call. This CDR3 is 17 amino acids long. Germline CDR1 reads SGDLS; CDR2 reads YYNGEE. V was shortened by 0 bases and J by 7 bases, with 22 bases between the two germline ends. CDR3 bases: TGTGCCAGCAGCGTAGGGGTTTCGGGGTGGAAGGAAGTTGGCTACACCTTC. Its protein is CASSVGVSGWKEVGYTF.